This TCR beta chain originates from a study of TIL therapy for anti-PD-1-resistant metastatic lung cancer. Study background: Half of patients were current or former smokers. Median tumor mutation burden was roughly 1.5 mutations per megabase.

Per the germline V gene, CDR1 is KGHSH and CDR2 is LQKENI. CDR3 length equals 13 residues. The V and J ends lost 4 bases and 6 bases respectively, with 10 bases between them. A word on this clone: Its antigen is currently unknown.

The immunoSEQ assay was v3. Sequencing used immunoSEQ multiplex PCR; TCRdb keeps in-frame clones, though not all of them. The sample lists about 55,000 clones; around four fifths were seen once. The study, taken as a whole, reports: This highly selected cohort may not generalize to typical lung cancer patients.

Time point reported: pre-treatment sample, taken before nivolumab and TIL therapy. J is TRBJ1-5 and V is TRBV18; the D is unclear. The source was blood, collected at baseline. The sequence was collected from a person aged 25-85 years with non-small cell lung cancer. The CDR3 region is CASSQVESQPQHF. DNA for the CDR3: TGTGCCAGCTCACAGGTGGAGAGTCAGCCCCAGCATTTT.